Listed below are T cell receptor beta chains from one sample, sequenced in a study of T cells in lung cancer brain metastases. Assay: immunoSEQ multiplex PCR; the TCRdb copy retains only in-frame clones and omits some. The top ten hold around 3.1% of the sample, which has over 4,500 clones, about 83% seen once. Sequenced: tumor tissue from the primary lung tumor. Receptors were obtained from a woman aged 50 to 65 with non-small cell lung cancer. Each CDR3 is given with its conserved first and last residue. Fields, in order: clone size, J gene, V gene, D gene, CDR3 DNA, CDR3 protein. The D gene is left open where the match is weak. A row's size may be missing; if present it is once, few, many or a size class.

>.|TRBJ2-6|TRBV5-6|TRBD2
TGTGCCAGCAGCGGCGGGAGCTCTGGGGCCAACGTCCTGACTTTC
CASSGGSSGANVLTF
>.|TRBJ1-1|TRBV27|TRBD1
TGTGCCAGCAGTCTAGGACAGGGCCAGGACGCAGCTTTCTTT
CASSLGQGQDAAFF
>.|TRBJ2-7|TRBV7-9|.
TGTGCCAGCAGCCCCGGGTCCTACGAGCAGTACTTC
CASSPGSYEQYF
>.|TRBJ1-2|TRBV5-6|.
TGTGCCAGCAGCTTGGCACAGCTCTATGGCTACACCTTC
CASSLAQLYGYTF
>.|TRBJ1-2|TRBV4-1|.
TGCGCCAGCAGCCAACAGGGTGAGGGCGGCGGCGGCTACACCTTC
CASSQQGEGGGGYTF
>.|TRBJ2-7|TRBV27|.
TGTGCCAGCAATTCGGGGGACCCGCCCTACGAGCAGTACTTC
CASNSGDPPYEQYF
>few|TRBJ2-1|TRBV2|.
TGTGCCAGCAGTGAAGGGCCCCCACCGTATGAGCAGTTCTTC
CASSEGPPPYEQFF
>.|TRBJ2-5|TRBV6-4|TRBD2
TGTGCCAGCAGTCGACTAGCGGGGGAGCAAGAGACCCAGTACTTC
CASSRLAGEQETQYF
>.|TRBJ2-7|TRBV5-5|TRBD1
TGTGCCAGCAGAAGAACAGGGGGAACCTACGAGCAGTACTTC
CASRRTGGTYEQYF
>.|TRBJ1-2|TRBV29-1|.
TGCAGCGTTGAAGATCCAGGCAGTGCTCTTTATGGCTACACCTTC
CSVEDPGSALYGYTF
>.|TRBJ1-6|TRBV18|TRBD1
TGTGCCAGCTCACCTGTCCCCGGGACAGGTAATTCACCCCTCCACTTT
CASSPVPGTGNSPLHF
>.|TRBJ1-3|TRBV11-2|.
TGTGCCAGCAGCTCCGGGGCGATGGACACCATATATTTT
CASSSGAMDTIYF
>.|TRBJ1-2|TRBV6-6|.
TGTGCCAGCAAGGGCCCAGAAAACTATGGCTACACCTTC
CASKGPENYGYTF
>few|TRBJ1-4|TRBV19|.
TGTGCCAGTAATCGCGACAGAAATGAAAAACTGTTTTTT
CASNRDRNEKLFF
>.|TRBJ2-3|TRBV5-1|.
TGCGCCAGCAGCTTGGGTAGGCCGACAGATACGCAGTATTTT
CASSLGRPTDTQYF
>.|TRBJ2-7|TRBV5-1|TRBD1
TGCGCCAGCAACGCGGGACAGGGCTCCTACGAGCAGTACTTC
CASNAGQGSYEQYF
>.|TRBJ2-2|TRBV2|.
TGTGCCAGCAGTGAAGCGTATGGACATACGAACACCGGGGAGCTGTTTTTT
CASSEAYGHTNTGELFF
>.|TRBJ2-3|TRBV29-1|.
TGCAGCGTTGGGACAGGCACAGATACGCAGTATTTT
CSVGTGTDTQYF
>.|TRBJ2-7|TRBV27|TRBD2
TGTGCCAGCAGTCTAGGGACTAGCGGGATACGCTCCCCACTTTACGAGCAGTACTTC
CASSLGTSGIRSPLYEQYF
>.|TRBJ2-2|TRBV11-2|TRBD2
TGTGCCAGCAACCTAGCGGGAGCGGGGGAGCTGTTTTTT
CASNLAGAGELFF
>.|TRBJ1-2|TRBV4-1|.
TGCGCCAGCAGCCAAGATGGGGGGAACTATGGCTACACCTTC
CASSQDGGNYGYTF
>.|TRBJ2-2|TRBV5-4|TRBD1
TGTGCCAGCAGCTTTCAAGGACAGGGGGTAAAGGACACCGGGGAGCTGTTTTTT
CASSFQGQGVKDTGELFF
>.|TRBJ1-6|TRBV7-6|TRBD1
TGTGCCAGCAGCCAAGGGACAGGGATCCTCCACTTT
CASSQGTGILHF
>.|TRBJ2-1|TRBV6-4|TRBD2
TGTGCCAGCAGTGACGACGGGGGGGCGTCCAATGAGCAGTTCTTC
CASSDDGGASNEQFF
>once|TRBJ2-2|TRBV15|TRBD2
TGTGCCACCAGCCTTTACCAAGCGGGAGGAAACGGGGAGTTGTTTTTT
CATSLYQAGGNGELFF
>.|TRBJ2-7|TRBV7-8|.
TGTGCCAGCAGCTTAGGGACCCACGAGCAGTACTTC
CASSLGTHEQYF
>.|TRBJ2-3|TRBV5-5|.
TGTGCCAGCAGCCGCCCCTCGGTCCAGAACAGGGCAGATACGCAGTATTTT
CASSRPSVQNRADTQYF
>.|TRBJ2-7|TRBV5-1|.
TGCGCCAGCAGCCCGGGACTCTCGAGCTCCTACGAGCAGTACTTC
CASSPGLSSSYEQYF
>.|TRBJ2-7|TRBV5-1|TRBD2
TGCGCCAGCAGCGATGGACTAGCGGGACACTACGAGCAGTACTTC
CASSDGLAGHYEQYF
>few|TRBJ2-2|TRBV7-3|.
TGTGCCAGCGGCGGGGGCGGGAACACCGGGGAGCTGTTTTTT
CASGGGGNTGELFF
>.|TRBJ1-3|TRBV7-9|.
TGTGCCAGCAGCCCATACTCTGGAAACACCATATATTTT
CASSPYSGNTIYF
>.|TRBJ1-2|TRBV4-1|.
TGCGTCAGTGGGAGAGGGGCTAACTATGGCTACACCTTC
CVSGRGANYGYTF
>.|TRBJ2-2|TRBV9|.
TGTGCCAGCAGCGTAGCGGGTAACACCGGGGAGCTGTTTTTT
CASSVAGNTGELFF
>.|TRBJ1-2|TRBV27|TRBD1
TGTGCCAGCAGTTTATCGAGGGGGCTCGGCTACACCTTC
CASSLSRGLGYTF
>.|TRBJ2-7|TRBV5-1|TRBD1
TGCGCCAGCAGCATCCAGGGGGCTGTGGGGGACGAGCAGTACTTC
CASSIQGAVGDEQYF
>.|TRBJ1-3|TRBV4-1|.
TGCGCCAGCAGCCAAGATCCGGGAAACACCATATATTTT
CASSQDPGNTIYF
>.|TRBJ1-4|TRBV11-3|.
TGTGCTAGCAGCTTATGGGAGGGCGATGAAAAACTGTTTTTT
CASSLWEGDEKLFF
>.|TRBJ2-1|TRBV11-2|.
TGTGCCAGCAGCTTAGATGGGCCATTAGACCCTCAGTTCTTC
CASSLDGPLDPQFF
>.|TRBJ1-4|TRBV10-3|.
TGTGCCATCAGTGAACAACCTAATGAAAAACTGTTTTTT
CAISEQPNEKLFF
>.|TRBJ1-5|TRBV6-6|TRBD1
TGTGCCAGCAGTCGAGGACAGGGGCGCAATCAGCCCCAGCATTTT
CASSRGQGRNQPQHF
>.|TRBJ2-7|TRBV5-1|.
TGCGCCAGCAGCTCGGACGTCTACGAGCAGTACTTC
CASSSDVYEQYF
>.|TRBJ2-6|TRBV19|.
TGTGCCAGTAGTATAGCGGACGACGGGGCCAACGTCCTGACTTTC
CASSIADDGANVLTF